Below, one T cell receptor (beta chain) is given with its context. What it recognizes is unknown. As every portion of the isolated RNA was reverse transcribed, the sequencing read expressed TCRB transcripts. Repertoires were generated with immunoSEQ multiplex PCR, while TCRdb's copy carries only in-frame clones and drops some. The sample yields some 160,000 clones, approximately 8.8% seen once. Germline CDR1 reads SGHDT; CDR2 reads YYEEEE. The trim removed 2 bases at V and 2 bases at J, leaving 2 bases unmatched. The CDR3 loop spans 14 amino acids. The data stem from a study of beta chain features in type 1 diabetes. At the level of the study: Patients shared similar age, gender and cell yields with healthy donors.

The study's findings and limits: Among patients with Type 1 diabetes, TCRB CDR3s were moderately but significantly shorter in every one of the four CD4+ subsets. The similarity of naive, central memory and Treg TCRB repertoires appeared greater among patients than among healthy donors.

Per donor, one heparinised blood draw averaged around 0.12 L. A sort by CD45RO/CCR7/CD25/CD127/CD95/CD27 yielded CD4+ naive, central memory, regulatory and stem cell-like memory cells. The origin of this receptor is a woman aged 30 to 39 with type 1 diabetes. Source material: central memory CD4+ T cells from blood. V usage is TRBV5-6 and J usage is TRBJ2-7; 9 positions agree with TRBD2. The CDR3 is CASSFSGGTYEQYF. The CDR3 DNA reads TGTGCCAGCAGCTTCAGCGGGGGGACCTACGAGCAGTACTTC. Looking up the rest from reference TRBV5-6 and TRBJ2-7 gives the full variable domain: DAGVTQSPTHLIKTRGQQVTLRCSPKSGHDTVSWYQQALGQGPQFIFQYYEEEERQRGNFPDRFSGHQFPNYSSELNVNALLLGDSALYLCASSFSGGTYEQYFGPGTRLTVT.